This T cell receptor beta chain was recovered during a study of prognosis after radiotherapy for stage I lung cancer. Study-wide background: No patients got concurrent therapy with stereotactic body radiotherapy.

The study, taken as a whole, reports: Following stereotactic body radiation therapy, patients who went on to develop distant metastases had lower Shannon entropy.

Germline loops: CDR1 GTSNPN, CDR2 SVGIG (reference sequence). V lost 0 bases and J lost 6, with 8 bases in between. The CDR3 is made up of 12 amino acids. This clonotype was counted ten times or more. Its specificity is unknown. With two-round multiplex PCR, TCR beta CDR3 sequences were amplified from genomic DNA. Used in first-round PCR were primers specific to each TRBV and TRBJ gene. TCRdb used MiXCR to reprocess the multiplex PCR reads, holding one entry per CDR3 protein. This sample has about 35,000 distinct CDR3 sequences, with roughly a third found just once. The rearrangement uses TRBV30 and TRBJ1-1; tentatively, D is TRBD1 (5 bases). The receptor was isolated from a donor of 50 years or more with non-small cell lung cancer. The specimen comprised PBMCs, sampled before or after stereotactic body radiation therapy (not recorded which). The CDR3 region has the DNA TGTGCCTGGAGTGTTACAGGCCCTGAAGCTTTCTTT. It yields the protein CAWSVTGPEAFF.